Listed here is a single TCR beta chain. This entry comes from a study of blood T cell repertoires in COVID-19. Trimming took off 3 bases at V and 7 bases at J, with 12 bases between the two ends. This CDR3 is built from 13 residues. CDR1 is KGHSH, CDR2 LQKENI, per germline. Source study methods: Amplified reference gene primers provided the basis for estimating nucleated cell counts. The data were produced by immunoSEQ multiplex PCR, yet TCRdb's version contains in-frame clones alone and is incomplete. The V and J calls and clone size were taken over from that table, and D and trimming were inferred from the DNA. The sample holds 160,000 or so clones; 70% to 85% are singletons and the top ten take 9% to 10%.

The chain recombines TRBV18 with TRBJ2-5, with TRBD2 as a possible D gene (5 bases). This TCR was recovered from a woman in her forties or fifties with acute or convalescent COVID-19. Sequences were obtained from peripheral blood. CDR3 DNA: TGTGCCAGCTCACCGGGCGGGCCCTCGACCCAGTACTTC. Residues: CASSPGGPSTQYF.